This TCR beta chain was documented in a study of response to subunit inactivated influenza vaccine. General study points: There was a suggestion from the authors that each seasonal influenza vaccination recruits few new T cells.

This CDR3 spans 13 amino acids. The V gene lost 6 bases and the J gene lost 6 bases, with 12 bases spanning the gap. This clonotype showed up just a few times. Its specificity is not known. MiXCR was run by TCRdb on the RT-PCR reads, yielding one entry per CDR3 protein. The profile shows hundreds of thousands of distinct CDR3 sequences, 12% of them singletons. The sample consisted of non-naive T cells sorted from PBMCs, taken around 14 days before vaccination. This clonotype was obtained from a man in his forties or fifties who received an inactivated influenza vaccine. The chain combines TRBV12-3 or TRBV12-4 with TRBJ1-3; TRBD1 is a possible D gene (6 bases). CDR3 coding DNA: TGTGCCAGCAGCCCCCCAGGGGTAAACACCATATATTTT. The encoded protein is CASSPPGVNTIYF.